The 17 T cell receptor beta chains given below trace back to one sample, sequenced in a study of CD8+ T cells in alopecia areata. TCR sequencing used cDNA made by reverse transcription of extracted RNA. Sequencing used immunoSEQ multiplex PCR; TCRdb keeps in-frame clones, though not all of them. The data list over 250,000 clones, none observed once; 1.2% falls to the top ten. Cells that came from pooled cutaneous lymph nodes were sorted using CD4, CD8alpha, NKG2D, NKG2ACE and other markers. The sequenced material came from CD4+ T cells sorted from a lymph node. These receptors all come from a C3H/HeJ mouse with alopecia areata. For the strain, the MHC haplotype given is H2-k.

This clone was seen only a few times. Genes here carry mouse names. The CDR3 end is not reached by the read, which stops 4 residues before it; the germline J gene fills it in. At the DNA level, this CDR3 is encoded by other sequences in the same sample as well. The rearrangement joins TRBV5 to TRBJ2-5, with D possibly being TRBD2 (6 bases). The V end lost 1 base, the J end lost 1 base, and 6 bases lay between the germline ends. CDR3 length: 14 residues. Germline values: CDR1 LGHNA, CDR2 YNLKQL (reference sequence). The CDR3 loop reads CASSQVGDQDTQYF. Partial CDR3 DNA: TGTGCCAGCAGCCAAGTGGGGGACCAAGAC.

On this clone itself: Gene names denote mouse genes. The sequenced fragment ends 4 residues before the CDR3 boundary, so the rest is inferred from the germline J gene. This sample includes further DNA sequences coding for the same CDR3. The genes are TRBV13-1 and TRBJ2-1, with no clear D. Germline loops: CDR1 NSHNY, CDR2 SYGAGN. This CDR3 comprises 11 residues. CDR3 region: CASSERAEQFF. The CDR3 bases that were read are TGTGCCAGCAGTGAGAGGGCT.

This clone was found a few times. Gene names denote mouse genes. The sequenced fragment ends 4 residues before the CDR3 boundary, so the rest is inferred from the germline J gene. The V gene is TRBV19, the J gene TRBJ1-1; 10 nucleotides agree with TRBD1. The CDR3 is made up of 15 amino acids. Germline values: CDR1 FNHDT, CDR2 SITEND (reference sequence). The CDR3 loop is CASSIRDRGGTEVFF. The sequenced CDR3 bases are TGTGCCAGCAGTATACGGGACAGGGGTGGTACA. The whole variable domain, filled in from reference TRBV19 and TRBJ1-1, reads GGIITQTPKFLIGQEGQKLTLKCQQNFNHDTMYWYRQDSGKGLRLIYYSITENDLQKGDLSEGYDASREKKSSFSLTVTSAQKNEMAVFLCASSIRDRGGTEVFFGKGTRLTVV.

This clone has a handful of counts. Gene names follow the mouse nomenclature. CDR3 bases read: TGCACCTGCAGTGCAGACAGGGGGCTTGTCTCC. This gives the protein CTCSADRGLVS. The CDR3 as a whole reads CTCSADRGLVSDYTF. The V call is TRBV1, the J call TRBJ1-2; 8 bases align to TRBD1. The read ends 4 residues before the CDR3 terminus; that terminus is restored from the germline J gene. Trimming cost V 0 bases and J 4 bases; bases outside gene matches: 4. The CDR3 extends over 15 amino acids. Germline V gene lookup returns CDR1 NSQYPW and CDR2 LRSPGD (reference sequence). Filled out from reference TRBV1 and TRBJ1-2, the complete variable domain reads VTLLEQNPRWRLVPRGQAVNLRCILKNSQYPWMSWYQQDLQKQLQWLFTLRSPGDKEVKSLPGADYLATRVTDTELRLQVANMSQGRTLYCTCSADRGLVSDYTFGSGTRLLVI.

This clone turned up a few times. Gene names follow the mouse nomenclature. The DNA ends 4 residues before the CDR3 does, and the rest of the CDR3 is filled in from the germline J gene. The same CDR3 can be traced to other DNA sequences in this sample. The chain joins TRBV5 to TRBJ2-5; a possible D gene is TRBD2 (6 bases). This CDR3 has 14 amino acids. Trimming stripped 1 base from V and 2 bases from J, with 7 bases between. Germline CDR1 and CDR2: LGHNA and YNLKQL (reference sequence). CDR3 sequence reads: CASSQVGGQDTQYF. The sequenced part of the CDR3 DNA is TGTGCCAGCAGCCAAGTTGGGGGCCAAGAC.

This clone was detected only a few times. These gene names are mouse names. The read ends 4 residues shy of where the CDR3 ends; the end is completed using the germline J gene. This sequence joins TRBV13-1 and TRBJ2-1; D not resolved. Germline values: CDR1 NSHNY, CDR2 SYGAGN. V gave up 4 bases and J gave up 0 bases, with 5 bases separating them. The CDR3 consists of 13 residues. CDR3 protein: CASSRHNYAEQFF. The covered CDR3 bases are TGTGCCAGCAGTAGACATAACTATGCT.

This clone was seen more than once but under ten times. Genes and germline come from the mouse. The read falls 4 residues short of the CDR3 end, and the missing part is taken from the germline J gene. The chain combines TRBV17 with TRBJ2-7; D is unclear. CDR3 size: 13 residues. The germline V gene has CDR1 MNHDT and CDR2 YYDKIL. The covered CDR3 bases are TGTGCTAGCAGTAGAGAGGTCAGATAT. Amino acid sequence: CASSREVRY. The complete CDR3 reads CASSREVRYEQYF.

Notes on this clone: Mouse gene names and germline throughout. The CDR3 end lies 4 residues beyond the end of the read and is filled in from the germline J gene. This chain joins TRBV19 and TRBJ2-7, with 10 bases fitting TRBD2. From germline, CDR1 is FNHDT and CDR2 SITEND (reference sequence). The CDR3 is 16 residues long. V was clipped by 0 bases and J by 0 bases; unmatched bases: 3. CDR3 sequence: CASSIVGTGDSYEQYF. CDR3 DNA, as far as it was read: TGTGCCAGCAGTATAGTTGGGACTGGGGACTCCTAT.

In the case of this clone: Gene names are mouse gene names. The read gets to within 4 residues of the CDR3 end, and the germline J gene fills in the rest. J is TRBJ2-5 and V is TRBV1, with 10 bases aligning to TRBD1. This CDR3 is built from 15 residues. The germline CDR1 and CDR2 sequences are NSQYPW and LRSPGD (reference sequence). This chain's CDR3 is CTCSASGTGVDTQYF. The part of the CDR3 DNA that was read is TGCACCTGCAGTGCGTCCGGGACAGGGGTGGAC.

This clone has ten or more counts. Each gene name is a mouse one. The read halts 4 residues ahead of the CDR3 end, with the missing end drawn from the germline J gene. This chain links TRBV13-1 with TRBJ2-2; maybe TRBD1 (6 bases). V lost 0 bases, J lost 4 bases, and 13 bases lay in between. The CDR3 runs to 16 residues. Germline V gene lookup returns CDR1 NSHNY and CDR2 SYGAGN. CDR3: CASSDVRGDGTGQLYF. The CDR3 bases that were read are TGTGCCAGCAGTGATGTCAGGGGAGATGGCACCGGG.

This clone was found many times. Gene names follow the mouse nomenclature. The read ends 4 residues early relative to the CDR3; the germline J gene fills the gap. This chain joins TRBV17 and TRBJ2-1; 7 nucleotides agree with TRBD2. J lost 3 bases, V lost 2 bases, and 1 base had no gene match. The CDR3 consists of 14 residues. The V gene's germline CDR1 is MNHDT and CDR2 YYDKIL. The DNA read from the CDR3 is TGTGCTAGCAGTAGATGGGGGGTCTATGCT. Its translation is CASSRWGVYA. From start to end, the CDR3 is CASSRWGVYAEQFF.

This clone was seen more than once but under ten times. The genes are named according to mouse. The covered CDR3 bases are TGTGCCAGCAGTTCCTCAAACACA. Protein product: CASSSSNT. The complete CDR3 sequence is CASSSSNTEVFF. The chain has TRBV14 and TRBJ1-1; D is unclear. The CDR3 extends 4 residues past the end of the read, so its final part is completed from the germline J gene. CDR3 length: 12 residues. CDR1 is SGHDT, CDR2 FRDEAV, per germline. Deletions cut 3 bases from V and 0 bases from J, with 3 bases between. Based on the CDR3 plus reference TRBV14 and TRBJ1-1, the full variable domain is EAGVTQSPRYAVLQEGQAVSFWCDPISGHDTLYWYQQPRDQGPQLLVYFRDEAVIDNSQLPSDRFSAVRPKGTNSTLKIQSAKQGDTATYLCASSSSNTEVFFGKGTRLTVV.

This clone has a handful of counts. Genes and germline are mouse. Read data end 4 residues before the CDR3 end; the end is taken from the germline J gene. The same CDR3 arises from other DNA sequences in this sample as well. The rearrangement joins TRBV13-3 to TRBJ2-3, with a possible D match to TRBD1 (6 bases). The CDR3 runs 15 residues. Germline assignment: CDR1 NNHDY and CDR2 SYVADS. V lost 4 bases and J 0 bases, leaving 12 bases between the germline ends. CDR3 residues: CASSPDRSSAETLYF. The CDR3 bases that were read are TGTGCCAGCAGTCCCGACAGGTCGAGTGCAGAA.

As for this clone: Any gene name here is a mouse gene name. The read terminates 4 residues ahead of where the CDR3 ends, so the germline J gene completes it. Other DNA sequences of this sample code for an identical CDR3. The chain is built from TRBV13-3 and TRBJ2-1, with TRBD2 identical over 9 bases. The CDR3 runs 14 residues. Germline V gene sequence: CDR1 NNHDY, CDR2 SYVADS. CDR3 DNA (partial): TGTGCCAGCAGTGAATTGGGGGGGCTGGCT. Translation gives CASSELGGLA. The full CDR3 is CASSELGGLAEQFF.

A note on this clone: Genes here carry mouse names. The DNA ends 4 residues before the CDR3 does, and the rest of the CDR3 is filled in from the germline J gene. Other DNA sequences from this sample encode an identical CDR3 as well. V and J are TRBV1 and TRBJ2-5; D gene unclear. Germline CDR1 reads NSQYPW; CDR2 reads LRSPGD (reference sequence). CDR3 length equals 15 residues. V was trimmed by 0 bases and J by 0 bases, leaving 7 bases between them. Incomplete CDR3 DNA: TGCACCTGCAGTGCAGATTCGCAGAACCAAGAC. It yields the protein CTCSADSQNQD. The complete CDR3 protein is CTCSADSQNQDTQYF. The full variable domain, its missing parts supplied by reference TRBV1 and TRBJ2-5, is VTLLEQNPRWRLVPRGQAVNLRCILKNSQYPWMSWYQQDLQKQLQWLFTLRSPGDKEVKSLPGADYLATRVTDTELRLQVANMSQGRTLYCTCSADSQNQDTQYFGPGTRLLVL.

Concerning this clone: The gene names given are mouse names. Incomplete CDR3 DNA: TGTGCCAGCACACAGAATAGTGCAGAA. Its protein is CASTQNSAE. The whole CDR3 protein reads CASTQNSAETLYF. V is TRBV19 and J is TRBJ2-3; no firm D call. The read is 4 residues too short to cover the CDR3 end, so that end is filled in from the germline J gene. Germline CDR1 FNHDT, CDR2 SITEND (reference sequence). The ends were cut back, 6 bases at V and 0 bases at J, with 8 bases in the middle. This CDR3 contains 13 residues.

Concerning this clone: The gene symbols are mouse symbols. The sequenced fragment ends 4 residues before the CDR3 boundary, so the rest is inferred from the germline J gene. The sample has other DNA sequences that encode this CDR3 too. The V and J genes are TRBV13-1 and TRBJ2-1; weak D call: TRBD1 (6 bases). Looked up from germline, CDR1 is NSHNY and CDR2 is SYGAGN. The CDR3 spans 16 residues. V dropped 0 bases and J dropped 0 bases, with 10 bases sitting between them. Partial CDR3 DNA: TGTGCCAGCAGTGATGCCGGGACAAATAACTATGCT. Residues: CASSDAGTNNYA. The CDR3 in its entirety is CASSDAGTNNYAEQFF.